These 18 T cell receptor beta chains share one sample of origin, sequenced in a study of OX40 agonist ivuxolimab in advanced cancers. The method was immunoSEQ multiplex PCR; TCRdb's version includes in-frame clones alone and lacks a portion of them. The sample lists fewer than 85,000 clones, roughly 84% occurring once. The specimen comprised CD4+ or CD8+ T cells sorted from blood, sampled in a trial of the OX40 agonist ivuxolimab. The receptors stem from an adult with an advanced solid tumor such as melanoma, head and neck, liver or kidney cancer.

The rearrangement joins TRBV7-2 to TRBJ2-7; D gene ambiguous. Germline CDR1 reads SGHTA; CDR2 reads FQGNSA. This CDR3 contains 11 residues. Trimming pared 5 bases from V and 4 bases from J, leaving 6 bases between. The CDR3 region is CASSIRYEQYF. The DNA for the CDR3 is TGTGCCAGCAGCATTAGATACGAGCAGTACTTC.

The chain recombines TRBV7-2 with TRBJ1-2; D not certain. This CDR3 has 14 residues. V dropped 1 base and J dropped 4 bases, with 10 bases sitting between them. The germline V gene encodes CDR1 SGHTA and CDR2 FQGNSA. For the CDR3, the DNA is TGTGCCAGCAGCTTAGAGGAAGTTTTCTATGGCTACACCTTC. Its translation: CASSLEEVFYGYTF.

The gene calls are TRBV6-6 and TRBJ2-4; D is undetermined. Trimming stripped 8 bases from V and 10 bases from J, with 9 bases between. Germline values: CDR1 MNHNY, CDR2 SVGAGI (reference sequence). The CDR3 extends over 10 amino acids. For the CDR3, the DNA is TGTGCCAGCTTCCAGAGTATTCAGTACTTC. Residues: CASFQSIQYF.

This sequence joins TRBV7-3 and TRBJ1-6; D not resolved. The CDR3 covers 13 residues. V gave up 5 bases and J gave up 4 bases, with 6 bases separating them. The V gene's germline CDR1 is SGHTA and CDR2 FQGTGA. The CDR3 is CASSRLYNSPLHF. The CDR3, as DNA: TGTGCCAGCAGCAGGCTTTATAATTCACCCCTCCACTTT.

The CDR3 loop reads CASSKGQTNTEAFF. The CDR3 DNA sequence: TGTGCCAGCAGCAAGGGACAGACGAACACTGAAGCTTTCTTT. V and J are TRBV7-2 and TRBJ1-1; 7 nucleotides line up with TRBD1. From germline, CDR1 is SGHTA and CDR2 FQGNSA. The junction had 4 bases not matched to a gene; V was cut back by 5 bases and J by 1 base. The CDR3 extends over 14 amino acids.

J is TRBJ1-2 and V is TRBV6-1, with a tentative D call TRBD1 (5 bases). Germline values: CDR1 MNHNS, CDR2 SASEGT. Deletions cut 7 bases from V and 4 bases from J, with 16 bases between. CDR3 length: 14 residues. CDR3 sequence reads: CASTLDGAIYGYTF. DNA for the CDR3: TGTGCCAGCACCCTGGACGGGGCAATCTATGGCTACACCTTC.

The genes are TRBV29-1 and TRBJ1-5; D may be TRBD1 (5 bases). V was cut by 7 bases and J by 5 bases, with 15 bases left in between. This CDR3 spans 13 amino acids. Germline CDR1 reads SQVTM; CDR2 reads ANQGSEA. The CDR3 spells CSAADRPDQPQHF. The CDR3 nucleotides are TGCAGCGCTGCCGACAGACCAGATCAGCCCCAGCATTTT. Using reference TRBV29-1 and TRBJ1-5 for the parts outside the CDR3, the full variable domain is SAVISQKPSRDICQRGTSLTIQCQVDSQVTMMFWYRQQPGQSLTLIATANQGSEATYESGFVIDKFPISRPNLTFSTLTVSNMSPEDSSIYLCSAADRPDQPQHFGDGTRLSIL.

The CDR3 is CASSRIRGAPYNEQFF. CDR3 sequence (DNA): TGTGCCAGCAGTAGAATCAGGGGCGCCCCCTACAATGAGCAGTTCTTC. The chain couples TRBV2 to TRBJ2-1, with D possibly matching TRBD1 (6 bases). The V and J ends lost 5 bases and 2 bases respectively, with 16 bases between them. CDR1 and CDR2 from the germline V gene are SNHLY and FYNNEI. The CDR3 has 16 residues.

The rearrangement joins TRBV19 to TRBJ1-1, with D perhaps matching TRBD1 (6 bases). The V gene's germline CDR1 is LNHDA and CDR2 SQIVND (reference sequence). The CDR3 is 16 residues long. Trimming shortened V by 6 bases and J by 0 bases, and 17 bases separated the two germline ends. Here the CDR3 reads CASRGTGSIVNTEAFF. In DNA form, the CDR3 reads TGTGCCAGTAGAGGAACAGGGTCAATCGTGAACACTGAAGCTTTCTTT.

The CDR3 sequence is CASSYRPGSGGAFF. The CDR3 DNA reads as TGTGCCAGCAGTTACCGTCCGGGTTCCGGGGGAGCTTTCTTT. The chain recombines TRBV6-5 with TRBJ1-1, with D possibly TRBD1 on 5 matching bases. The CDR3 is made up of 14 amino acids. Trimming shortened V by 2 bases and J by 10 bases, and 17 bases separated the two germline ends. CDR1 and CDR2 from the germline V gene are MNHEY and SVGAGI.

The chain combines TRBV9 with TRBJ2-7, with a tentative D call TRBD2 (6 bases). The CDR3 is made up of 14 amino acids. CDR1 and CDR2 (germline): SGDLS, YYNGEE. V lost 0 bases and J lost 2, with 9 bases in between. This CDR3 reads CASSVGGEPYEQYF. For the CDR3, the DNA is TGTGCCAGCAGCGTAGGCGGGGAGCCCTACGAGCAGTACTTC. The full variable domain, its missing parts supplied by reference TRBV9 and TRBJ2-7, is DSGVTQTPKHLITATGQRVTLRCSPRSGDLSVYWYQQSLDQGLQFLIQYYNGEERAKGNILERFSAQQFPDLHSELNLSSLELGDSALYFCASSVGGEPYEQYFGPGTRLTVT.

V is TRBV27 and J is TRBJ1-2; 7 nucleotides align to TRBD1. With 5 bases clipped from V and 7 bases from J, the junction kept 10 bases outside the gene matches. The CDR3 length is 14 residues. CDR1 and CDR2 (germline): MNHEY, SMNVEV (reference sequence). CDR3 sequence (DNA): TGTGCCAGCAGTCCCCGGACAGGAATGGTTGGCTACACCTTC. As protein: CASSPRTGMVGYTF.

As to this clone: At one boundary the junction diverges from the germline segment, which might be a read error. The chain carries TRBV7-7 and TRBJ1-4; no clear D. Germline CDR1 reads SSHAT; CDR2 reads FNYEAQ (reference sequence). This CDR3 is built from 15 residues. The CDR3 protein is CASSPGLRTNEKLFF. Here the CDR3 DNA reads TGTGCTAGCAGCCCCGGGCTACGGACTAATGAAAAACTGTTTTTT.

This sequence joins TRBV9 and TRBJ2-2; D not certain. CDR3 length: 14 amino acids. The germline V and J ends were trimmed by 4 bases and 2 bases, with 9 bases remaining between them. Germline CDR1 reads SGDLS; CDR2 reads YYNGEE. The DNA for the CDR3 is TGTGCCAGCAGCTTCGGCACTAACACCGGGGAGCTGTTTTTT. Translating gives CASSFGTNTGELFF.

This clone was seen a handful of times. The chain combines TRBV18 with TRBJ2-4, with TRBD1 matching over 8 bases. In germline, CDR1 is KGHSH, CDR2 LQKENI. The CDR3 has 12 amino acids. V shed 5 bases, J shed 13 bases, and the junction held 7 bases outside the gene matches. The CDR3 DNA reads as TGTGCCAGCTCATCTCGGACAGGGCCACAGTACTTC. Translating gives CASSSRTGPQYF.

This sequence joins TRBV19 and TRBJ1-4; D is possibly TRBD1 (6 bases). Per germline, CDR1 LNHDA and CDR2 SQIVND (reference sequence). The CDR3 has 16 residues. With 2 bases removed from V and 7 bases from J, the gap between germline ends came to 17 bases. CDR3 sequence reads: CASSISAQGGGEKLFF. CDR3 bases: TGTGCCAGTAGTATATCCGCACAGGGAGGGGGTGAAAAACTGTTTTTT.

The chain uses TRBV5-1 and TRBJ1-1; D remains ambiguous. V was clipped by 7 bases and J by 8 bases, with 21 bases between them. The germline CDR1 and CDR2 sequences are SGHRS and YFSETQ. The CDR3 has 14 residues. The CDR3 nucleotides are TGCGCCAGCGCCCTCCAGATCTCGGAGACAGAAGCTTTCTTT. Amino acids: CASALQISETEAFF.

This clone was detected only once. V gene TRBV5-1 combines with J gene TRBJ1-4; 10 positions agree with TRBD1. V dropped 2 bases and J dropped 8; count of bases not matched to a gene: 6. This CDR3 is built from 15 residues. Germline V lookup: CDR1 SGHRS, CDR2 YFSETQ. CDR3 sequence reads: CASSFLTGGQEKLFF. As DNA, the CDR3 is TGCGCCAGCAGCTTCCTGACAGGGGGCCAAGAAAAACTGTTTTTT.